Listed below are T cell receptor beta chains from one sample, sequenced in a study of T cell repertoires in cytomegalovirus infection. A single record per CDR3 protein comes from TCRdb applying MiXCR to the reads. Of some 230,000 distinct CDR3 sequences detected, about 20% appear once; the ten largest clones hold 18%. Sequencing used CD8+ T cells from PBMCs. These TCRs come from a human donor in good health (CMV status not recorded). Some clones in this sample may be carry-over from other donors' samples. CDR3s include the opening cysteine and the closing phenylalanine or tryptophan. Fields, in order: clone size, J gene, V gene, D gene, CDR3 DNA, CDR3 protein. D genes are given only for firm matches. Size tells how often a clone was seen (once, few, many) or the class of an expanded clone, and some rows leave it out.

clone_size: few; j_call: TRBJ2-7; v_call: TRBV7-9; d_call: .; cdr3_nt: TGTGCCAGCAGCTTATGGTATAGCGGTGAGCAGTACTTC; cdr3_aa: CASSLWYSGEQYF
clone_size: many; j_call: TRBJ2-7; v_call: TRBV7-6; d_call: .; cdr3_nt: TGTGCCAGCAGCTTAGGGCAGGGTGAAATCTACGAGCAGTACTTC; cdr3_aa: CASSLGQGEIYEQYF
clone_size: few; j_call: TRBJ2-2; v_call: TRBV11-2; d_call: .; cdr3_nt: TGTGCCAGCAGCTTGTACAAGAACACCGGGGAGCTGTTTTTT; cdr3_aa: CASSLYKNTGELFF
clone_size: .; j_call: TRBJ2-2; v_call: TRBV4-2; d_call: .; cdr3_nt: TGTGCCAGCAGCCAGGGGGGTACCGGGGAGCTGTTTTTT; cdr3_aa: CASSQGGTGELFF
clone_size: few; j_call: TRBJ1-4; v_call: TRBV28; d_call: .; cdr3_nt: TGTGCCAGCACCTCAGGGGCAGCTAATGAAAAACTGTTTTTT; cdr3_aa: CASTSGAANEKLFF
clone_size: .; j_call: TRBJ2-3; v_call: TRBV5-1; d_call: .; cdr3_nt: TGCGCCAGCAGCTTGTTTAGGGACGGTAGAGATACGCAGTATTTT; cdr3_aa: CASSLFRDGRDTQYF
clone_size: many; j_call: TRBJ2-5; v_call: TRBV12-5; d_call: .; cdr3_nt: TGTGCTAGTGGTTTGAGTACGGGGGTAACTCAAGAGACCCAGTACTTC; cdr3_aa: CASGLSTGVTQETQYF
clone_size: few; j_call: TRBJ1-2; v_call: TRBV2; d_call: TRBD1; cdr3_nt: TGTGCCAGCAGCGCCGGGCGGACAGGGGCATATGGCTACACCTTC; cdr3_aa: CASSAGRTGAYGYTF
clone_size: .; j_call: TRBJ1-5; v_call: TRBV4-2; d_call: .; cdr3_nt: TGTGCCAGCAGCCAGGACATGAATAGCAATCAGCCCCAGCATTTT; cdr3_aa: CASSQDMNSNQPQHF
clone_size: .; j_call: TRBJ1-2; v_call: TRBV29-1; d_call: TRBD1; cdr3_nt: TGCAGCGACAGGGGACCGCTGACCTATGGCTACACCTTC; cdr3_aa: CSDRGPLTYGYTF
clone_size: many; j_call: TRBJ2-2; v_call: TRBV5-6; d_call: TRBD1; cdr3_nt: TGTGCCAGCAGCTTAGGGTCGGGACAGGGGAACACCGGGGAGCTGTTTTTT; cdr3_aa: CASSLGSGQGNTGELFF
clone_size: many; j_call: TRBJ2-1; v_call: TRBV6-2/TRBV6-3; d_call: .; cdr3_nt: TGTGCCAGCAGTTACGCTAGGGACGGTTACAATGAGCAGTTCTTC; cdr3_aa: CASSYARDGYNEQFF
clone_size: .; j_call: TRBJ2-7; v_call: TRBV14; d_call: TRBD1; cdr3_nt: TGTGCCAGCAGCCGCCGGGACAGAGACTACGAGCAGTACTTC; cdr3_aa: CASSRRDRDYEQYF
clone_size: .; j_call: TRBJ2-7; v_call: TRBV29-1; d_call: .; cdr3_nt: TGCAGCGCGGGGACGGACGAGCAGTACTTC; cdr3_aa: CSAGTDEQYF
clone_size: many; j_call: TRBJ1-1; v_call: TRBV19; d_call: .; cdr3_nt: TGTGCCAGTAGTATAGATCATCAGGGCGAAGCTTTCTTT; cdr3_aa: CASSIDHQGEAFF
clone_size: few; j_call: TRBJ1-2; v_call: TRBV5-1; d_call: .; cdr3_nt: TGCGCCAGCAGCTTGGTCCCACCTCAATCCGCCTGGGACTATGGCTACACCTTC; cdr3_aa: CASSLVPPQSAWDYGYTF
clone_size: many; j_call: TRBJ1-5; v_call: TRBV7-8; d_call: .; cdr3_nt: TGTGCCAGCAGCTTAGAAGGACAGTCCTCCAATCAGCCCCAGCATTTT; cdr3_aa: CASSLEGQSSNQPQHF
clone_size: .; j_call: TRBJ2-1; v_call: TRBV7-3; d_call: TRBD2; cdr3_nt: TGTGCCAGCAGCTTAGAGCTTTCGGGGGGGCCCTACAATGAGCAGTTCTTC; cdr3_aa: CASSLELSGGPYNEQFF
clone_size: .; j_call: TRBJ2-2; v_call: TRBV2; d_call: .; cdr3_nt: TGTGCCAGCAGTGAAACGGCCGGGGAGCTGTTTTTT; cdr3_aa: CASSETAGELFF
clone_size: few; j_call: TRBJ2-3; v_call: TRBV9; d_call: .; cdr3_nt: TGTGCCAGCAGCGAGGGTTCGGATACGCAGTATTTT; cdr3_aa: CASSEGSDTQYF
clone_size: once; j_call: TRBJ1-4; v_call: TRBV15; d_call: TRBD1; cdr3_nt: TGTGCCACCAGCGACCCGGGACAGGGCAATGAAAAACTGTTTTTT; cdr3_aa: CATSDPGQGNEKLFF
clone_size: .; j_call: TRBJ2-3; v_call: TRBV5-4; d_call: TRBD1; cdr3_nt: TGTGCCAGCAGCGCAGGGGGCGGCGCAGATACGCAGTATTTT; cdr3_aa: CASSAGGGADTQYF
clone_size: .; j_call: TRBJ1-3; v_call: TRBV29-1; d_call: .; cdr3_nt: TGCAGCGTTACGGCGGACGGAGGAAACACCATATATTTT; cdr3_aa: CSVTADGGNTIYF
clone_size: many; j_call: TRBJ2-3; v_call: TRBV7-2; d_call: TRBD2; cdr3_nt: TGTGCCAGCAGCCAACTGGGACTAGCGGGGGCTTTGGATACGCAGTATTTT; cdr3_aa: CASSQLGLAGALDTQYF
clone_size: .; j_call: TRBJ1-5; v_call: TRBV28; d_call: .; cdr3_nt: TGTGCCAGCGGCGACTATGGCAATCAGCCCCAGCATTTT; cdr3_aa: CASGDYGNQPQHF
clone_size: few; j_call: TRBJ1-5; v_call: TRBV5-6; d_call: .; cdr3_nt: TGTGCCAGCAGCTTACAGGCCCGCAATCAGCCCCAGCATTTT; cdr3_aa: CASSLQARNQPQHF
clone_size: many; j_call: TRBJ2-5; v_call: TRBV5-6; d_call: TRBD2; cdr3_nt: TGTGCCAGCAGCTTGAAGACTAGCGGGGGGAGGAAGACCCAGTACTTC; cdr3_aa: CASSLKTSGGRKTQYF
clone_size: many; j_call: TRBJ2-2; v_call: TRBV28; d_call: .; cdr3_nt: TGTGCCAGCAGTCCAATAAAGAACACCGGGGAGCTGTTTTTT; cdr3_aa: CASSPIKNTGELFF
clone_size: many; j_call: TRBJ1-1; v_call: TRBV7-9; d_call: .; cdr3_nt: TGTGCCAGCAGCCCAGAGGGGGAGGCTGAAGCTTTCTTT; cdr3_aa: CASSPEGEAEAFF
clone_size: .; j_call: TRBJ2-1; v_call: TRBV3-1; d_call: TRBD2; cdr3_nt: TGTGCCAGCAGCCAAGCTCCCATCGGGGGGAATGAGCAGTTCTTC; cdr3_aa: CASSQAPIGGNEQFF
clone_size: few; j_call: TRBJ2-7; v_call: TRBV7-2; d_call: .; cdr3_nt: TGTGCCAGCAGCCCCCTAGGAAGAGAGCAGTACTTC; cdr3_aa: CASSPLGREQYF
clone_size: many; j_call: TRBJ1-1; v_call: TRBV7-9; d_call: .; cdr3_nt: TGTGCCAGCAGCTTAGTATTACAGAACACTGAAGCTTTCTTT; cdr3_aa: CASSLVLQNTEAFF